This T cell receptor (beta chain) was identified in a study of cytomegalovirus exposure and HLA in healthy donors. This clone was detected once. As yet, its antigen is unknown. Whole-study findings and limits: Immune exposure information comprised only CMV serostatus. Previous analysis showed most TCR beta V segments were productive about 90% or about 30% of the time. A missense variant in DCLRE1C was later tied to TCR beta V- and J-gene trimming. It was 164 TCR beta chains that were listed as cytomegalovirus-associated.

PCR employed 60 Vbeta and 13 Jbeta primers. Data came from immunoSEQ multiplex PCR; TCRdb stores just in-frame clones and leaves some out. The sample consists of about 190,000 clones, 85% to 90% of them appearing once. Per the germline V gene, CDR1 is SEHNR and CDR2 is FQNEAQ (reference sequence). The CDR3 has 15 amino acids. This TCR was recovered from a man aged 25-45 years in good health and CMV-seronegative. The rearrangement links TRBV7-9 to TRBJ2-5, with 8 bases identical to TRBD2. The end of the DNA fits TRBJ2-7 better, so the J call may be wrong. Sequencing used PBMCs. The CDR3 region is CASSETTSGSDEQYF. CDR3 coding DNA: TGTGCCAGCAGCGAAACGACCAGCGGGAGTGACGAGCAGTACTTC.